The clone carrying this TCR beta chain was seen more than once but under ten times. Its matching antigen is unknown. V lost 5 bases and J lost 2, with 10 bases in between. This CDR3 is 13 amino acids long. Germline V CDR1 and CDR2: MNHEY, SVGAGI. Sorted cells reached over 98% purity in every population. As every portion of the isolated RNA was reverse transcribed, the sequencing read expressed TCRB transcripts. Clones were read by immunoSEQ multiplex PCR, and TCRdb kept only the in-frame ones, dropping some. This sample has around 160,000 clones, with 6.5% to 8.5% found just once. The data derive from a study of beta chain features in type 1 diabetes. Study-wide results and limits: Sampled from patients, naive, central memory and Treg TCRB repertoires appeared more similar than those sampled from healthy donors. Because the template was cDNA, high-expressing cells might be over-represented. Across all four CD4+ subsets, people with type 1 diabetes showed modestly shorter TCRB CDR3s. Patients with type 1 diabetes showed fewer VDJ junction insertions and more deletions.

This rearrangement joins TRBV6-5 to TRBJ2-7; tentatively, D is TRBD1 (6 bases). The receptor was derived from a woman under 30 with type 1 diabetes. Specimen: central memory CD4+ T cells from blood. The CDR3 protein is CASSGQTPYEQYF. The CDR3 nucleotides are TGTGCCAGCAGTGGACAGACCCCCTACGAGCAGTACTTC.